This T cell receptor beta chain was documented in a study of tumor and adjacent non-tumor tissue in lung cancer. Looking at the study overall: About 4.17 million productive TCRbeta reads were obtained per sample on average.

A note on this clonotype: What it recognizes is unknown. One end of the junction fails to match germline, which may point to a read error.

The template was RNA from unsorted bulk tissue. Donors were chemotherapy-naive, newly diagnosed lung cancer surgical patients in China, August–late 2014. General study findings and limits: Tumor repertoires had a smaller top 100 clone share than normal lung. TCR diversity was significantly greater in tumor than normal lung tissue.

The library came from three nested PCR rounds adapted from ARM-PCR protocols. One entry per CDR3 protein, called by TCRdb with MiXCR from the multiplex PCR reads. The table records 220,000 or so distinct CDR3 sequences, 70% to 75% of them present only once. The TCR sequence derives from a man in his 60s with non-small cell lung cancer. The sample was lung tumor tissue.

The CDR3 sequence is CASSRRSNTHGEQYF. CDR3 in DNA: TGTGCCAGCAGCCGGCGTAGTAACACCCATGGGGAGCAGTATTTC. J is TRBJ2-7 and V is TRBV11-1; D is possibly TRBD2 (5 bases). The CDR3 sequence is 15 residues long. Germline CDR1 SGHAT, CDR2 FQDESV (reference sequence).